This record covers a single T cell receptor beta chain. The sample is drawn from a study of monozygotic twins with inflammatory bowel disease. Molecular identifiers with 6-nucleotide sample barcodes were added during cDNA synthesis via template switching. TCRdb re-called the 5' RACE reads and gives one entry per CDR3 protein, without DNA. The sample has 150,000 to 200,000 distinct CDR3 sequences, and its top ten clones hold 6% to 9.5%. The CDR3 loop spans 17 amino acids. The sequencing sample was made of blood. The source of this sequence is a human donor with ulcerative colitis or Crohn's disease, or a healthy co-twin of an affected twin (not recorded which). The rearrangement links TRBV12-3 or TRBV12-4 to TRBJ2-3; with no DNA, the TCRdb D assignment of TRBD1 cannot be verified. This CDR3 is CASSLALGGASTDTQYF.